The entry below gives a single TCR beta chain sequence along with its context. Its antigen is unidentified. Trimming shortened V by 2 bases and J by 3 bases, and 13 bases separated the two germline ends. This CDR3 contains 15 residues. Germline CDR1 SGHAT, CDR2 FQNNGV. These data are taken from a study of T cells in localized non-small cell lung cancer. Study findings and constraints: Uninvolved adjacent lung had the highest recorded T cell clonality, with tumor below it. Heterogeneity cannot be ruled out, as sequencing used one tumor region only.

The method was immunoSEQ multiplex PCR; TCRdb's version includes in-frame clones alone and lacks a portion of them. The repertoire holds 130,000 or so clones, around 90% seen once, with over 1.5% in the top ten. This TCR derives from a female donor aged 60 or older with stage I lung adenocarcinoma. The V and J genes are TRBV11-2 and TRBJ2-5; D perhaps matches TRBD2 (6 bases). Sequenced here: peripheral blood, sampled before any cancer treatment. The CDR3 protein is CASSLFGTGEETQYF. CDR3 sequence (DNA): TGTGCCAGCAGCTTATTCGGGACGGGGGAAGAGACCCAGTACTTC.